This TCR beta chain came from a study of vaccination and CD4 T cells after COVID-19. Whole-study context: For post-vaccine samples, collection took place a median around 73 days after dose two, ranging from 14 to 241. The authors used overlapping spike peptides from SARS-CoV-2, HCoV-NL63, HCoV-OC43 and HCoV-229E to stimulate cells. Controls used CEFX viral epitopes (positive), HIV-1 Nef peptides (negative), or no peptide.

This clonotype occurred a few times. The antigen is not known. The CDR3 totals 14 residues. The V gene's germline CDR1 is SGHTA and CDR2 FQGNSA. The germline V and J ends were trimmed by 0 bases and 6 bases, with 11 bases remaining between them. Treatment here: 10-day PBMC culture with coronavirus spike peptide pools or control peptides (ViraFEST assay). An Oncomine TCR Beta short-read assay was used to sequence the DNA from cultured CD4+ T cells. Genomic DNA was taken out of cultured CD4+ T cells by extraction. From the PCR reads, TCRdb called clonotypes with MiXCR, one entry per CDR3 protein. The sample yields roughly 14,000 distinct CDR3 sequences, about 48% seen once.

The chain uses TRBV7-2 and TRBJ1-1; D remains unclear. Sequencing used CD4+ T cells from blood, cultured in vitro. The TCR originated in a human donor who had recovered from COVID-19. CDR3 sequence: CASSLAGNRAEAFF. In nucleotides, the CDR3 is TGTGCCAGCAGCTTAGCGGGGAACCGCGCTGAAGCTTTCTTT.